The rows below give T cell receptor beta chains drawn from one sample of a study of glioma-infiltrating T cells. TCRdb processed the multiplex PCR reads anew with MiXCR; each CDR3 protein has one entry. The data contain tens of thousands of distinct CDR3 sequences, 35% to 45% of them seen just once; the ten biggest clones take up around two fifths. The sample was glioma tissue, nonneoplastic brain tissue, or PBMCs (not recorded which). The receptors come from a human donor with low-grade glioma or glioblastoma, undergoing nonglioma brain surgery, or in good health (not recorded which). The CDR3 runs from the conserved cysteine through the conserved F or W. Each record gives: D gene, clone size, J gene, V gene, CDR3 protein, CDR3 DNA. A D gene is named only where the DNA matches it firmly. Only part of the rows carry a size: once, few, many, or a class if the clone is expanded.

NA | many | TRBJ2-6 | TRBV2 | CASSVVGTGANVLTF | TGTGCCAGCAGTGTGGTAGGGACTGGGGCCAACGTCCTGACTTTC
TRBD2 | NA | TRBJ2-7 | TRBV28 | CAGSVGGAKEQYF | TGTGCCGGCTCCGTCGGGGGGGCCAAAGAGCAGTACTTC
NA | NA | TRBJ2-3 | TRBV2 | CAIRGGIDADTQYF | TGTGCCATAAGGGGCGGGATTGATGCAGATACGCAGTATTTT
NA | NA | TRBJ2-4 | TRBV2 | CASSGDGKNIQYF | TGTGCCAGCAGTGGGGACGGAAAAAACATTCAGTACTTC
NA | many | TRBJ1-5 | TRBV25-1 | CASSVEVNQPQHF | TGTGCCAGCAGTGTCGAAGTCAATCAGCCCCAGCATTTT
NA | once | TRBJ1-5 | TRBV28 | CARSSAQGRRNQPQHF | TGTGCCAGAAGTTCCGCCCAGGGACGGAGAAATCAGCCCCAGCATTTT
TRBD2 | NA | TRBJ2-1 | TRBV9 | CASSVGIAGTNLDEQFF | TGTGCCAGCAGCGTGGGGATAGCGGGGACGAATCTTGATGAGCAGTTCTTC
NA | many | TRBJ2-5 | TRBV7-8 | CASSLVARGQETQYF | TGTGCCAGCAGCTTAGTTGCCCGGGGTCAAGAGACCCAGTACTTC
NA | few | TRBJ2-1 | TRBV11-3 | CASSLVPPRDEQLF | TGTGCCAGCAGCTTAGTGCCCCCGAGGGATGAGCAGCTCTTC
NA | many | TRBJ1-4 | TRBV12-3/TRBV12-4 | CASSLIGEKLFF | TGTGCCAGCAGTTTGATCGGTGAAAAACTGTTTTTT
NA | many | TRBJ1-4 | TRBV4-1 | CASSRLGEKLFF | TGCGCCAGCAGCCGGCTGGGGGAAAAACTGTTTTTT
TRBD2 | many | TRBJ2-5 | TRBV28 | CASSQTAGTSGQETQYF | TGTGCCAGCAGCCAAACAGCCGGGACTAGCGGACAAGAGACCCAGTACTTC
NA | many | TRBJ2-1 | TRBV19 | CASSIDRVINEQFF | TGTGCCAGTAGTATAGACAGGGTCATCAATGAGCAGTTCTTC
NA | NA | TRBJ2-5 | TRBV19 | CASGIYSGEETKYF | TGTGCCAGTGGTATATATTCCGGGGAAGAGACCAAGTACTTC
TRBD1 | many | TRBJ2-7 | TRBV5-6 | CASSGTGGTYEQYF | TGTGCCAGCAGCGGAACAGGGGGCACCTACGAGCAGTACTTC
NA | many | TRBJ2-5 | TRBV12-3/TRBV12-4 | CASSETGTQYF | TGTGCCAGCAGTGAAACAGGCACCCAGTACTTC
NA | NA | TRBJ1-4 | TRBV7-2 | CASSLTTWYSPSATNEKLLF | TGTGCCAGCAGCTTAACCACCTGGTACAGCCCCTCCGCAACTAATGAAAAACTGCTTTTC
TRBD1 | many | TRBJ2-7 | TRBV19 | CASSIGGTGYNEQYF | TGTGCCAGTAGTATCGGTGGGACAGGGTATAACGAGCAGTACTTC
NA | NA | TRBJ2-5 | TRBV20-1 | CSARGGLETQYF | TGCAGTGCTAGAGGGGGTCTAGAGACCCAGTACTTC
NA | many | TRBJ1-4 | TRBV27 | CASSFLGGWDEKLFF | TGTGCCAGCAGTTTCCTTGGGGGATGGGATGAAAAACTGTTTTTT
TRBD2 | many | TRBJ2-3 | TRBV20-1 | CSARDTTSGLPTQYF | TGCAGTGCTAGAGATACGACTAGCGGTCTACCTACGCAGTATTTT
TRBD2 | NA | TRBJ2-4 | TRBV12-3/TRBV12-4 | CASSQIAGGKNIQYF | TGTGCCAGCAGTCAAATAGCGGGGGGGAAAAACATTCAGTACTTC
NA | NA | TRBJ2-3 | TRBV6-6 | CASSYGAITDTQYF | TGTGCCAGCAGTTACGGGGCGATCACAGATACGCAGTATTTT
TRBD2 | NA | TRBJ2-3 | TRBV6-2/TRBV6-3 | CASSFSGGGDTQYF | TGTGCCAGCAGTTTTAGCGGGGGGGGAGATACGCAGTATTTT
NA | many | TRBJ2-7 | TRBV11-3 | CASSLGGTVDEQYF | TGTGCCAGCAGCTTAGGAGGGACTGTCGACGAGCAGTACTTC
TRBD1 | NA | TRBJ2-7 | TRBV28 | CASSPGQGINEQYF | TGTGCCAGCAGTCCGGGACAGGGGATCAACGAGCAGTACTTC
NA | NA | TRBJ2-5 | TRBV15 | CATSRAGALQETQYF | TGTGCCACCAGCAGAGCGGGGGCTCTCCAAGAGACCCAGTACTTC
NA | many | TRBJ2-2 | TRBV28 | CASRLPYSTGELFF | TGTGCCAGCAGGCTACCGTACAGTACCGGGGAGCTGTTTTTT
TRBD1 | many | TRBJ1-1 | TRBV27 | CASSLWGQGTVNTEAFF | TGTGCCAGCAGTTTATGGGGACAGGGGACCGTGAACACTGAAGCTTTCTTT
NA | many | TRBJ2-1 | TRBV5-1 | CASSLGGDYNEQFF | TGCGCCAGCAGCCTTGGCGGGGACTACAATGAGCAGTTCTTC
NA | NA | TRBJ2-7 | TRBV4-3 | CASSPSTASYKQYF | TGCGCCAGCAGCCCCTCGACAGCCTCCTACAAGCAGTACTTC
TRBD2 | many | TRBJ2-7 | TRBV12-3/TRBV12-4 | CASQPGASGGEQYF | TGTGCCAGCCAACCGGGGGCTAGCGGGGGCGAGCAGTACTTC
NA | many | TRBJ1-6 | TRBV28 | CASAPINSPLHF | TGTGCCAGCGCTCCTATTAATTCACCCCTCCACTTT
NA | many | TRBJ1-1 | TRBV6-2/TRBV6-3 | CASSYVGTEAFF | TGTGCCAGCAGTTACGTGGGCACTGAAGCTTTCTTT
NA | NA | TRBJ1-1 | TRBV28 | CASSFGTIEAFF | TGTGCCAGCAGTTTTGGGACAATCGAAGCTTTCTTT